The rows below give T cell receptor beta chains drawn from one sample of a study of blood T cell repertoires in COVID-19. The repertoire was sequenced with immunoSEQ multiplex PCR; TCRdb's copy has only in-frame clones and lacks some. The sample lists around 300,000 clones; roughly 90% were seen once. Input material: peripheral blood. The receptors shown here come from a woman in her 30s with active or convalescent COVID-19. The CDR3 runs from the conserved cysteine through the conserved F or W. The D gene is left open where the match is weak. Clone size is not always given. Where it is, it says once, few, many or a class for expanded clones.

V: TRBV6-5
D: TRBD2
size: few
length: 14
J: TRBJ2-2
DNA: TGTGCCAGCAGTTTTAGCGGGGGGACCGGGGAGCTGTTTTTT
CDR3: CASSFSGGTGELFF

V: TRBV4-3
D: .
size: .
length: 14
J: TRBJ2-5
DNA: TGCGCCAGCAGCCAAGATGCAGGGCGAGAGACCCAGTACTTC
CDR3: CASSQDAGRETQYF

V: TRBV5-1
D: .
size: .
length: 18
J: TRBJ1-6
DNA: TGCGCCAGCAGCTTGGATCCCCCGACAGACGCCTATAATTCACCCCTCCACTTT
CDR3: CASSLDPPTDAYNSPLHF

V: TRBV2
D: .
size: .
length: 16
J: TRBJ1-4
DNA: TGTGCCAGGCAAAACAGGGAATACGTCGTCAATGAAAAACTGTTTTTT
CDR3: CARQNREYVVNEKLFF

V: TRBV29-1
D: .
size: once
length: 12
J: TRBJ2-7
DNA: TGCAGCGCCTCCTCAACGGGATCCGAGCAGTACTTC
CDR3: CSASSTGSEQYF

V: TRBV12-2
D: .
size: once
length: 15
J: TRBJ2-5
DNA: TGTGCAAGTCGCTTTCTTCACGGGTACCAAGAGACCCAGTACTTC
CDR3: CASRFLHGYQETQYF

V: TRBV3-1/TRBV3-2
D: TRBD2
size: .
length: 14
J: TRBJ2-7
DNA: TGTGCCAGCAGCCAAGGACTAGCGGGGACCGAGCAGTACTTC
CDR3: CASSQGLAGTEQYF

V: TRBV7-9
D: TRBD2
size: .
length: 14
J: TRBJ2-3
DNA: TGTGCCAGCAGCTTTGAGCGGGGTGGAGATACGCAGTATTTT
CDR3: CASSFERGGDTQYF

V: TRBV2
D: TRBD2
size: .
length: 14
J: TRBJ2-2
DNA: TGTGCCAGCAGGACTAGCGGGGGGTTCGGGGAGCTGTTTTTT
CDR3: CASRTSGGFGELFF

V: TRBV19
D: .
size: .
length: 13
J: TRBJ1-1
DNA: TGTGCCAGTAGTATTTACAGGGACACTGAAGCTTTCTTT
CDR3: CASSIYRDTEAFF

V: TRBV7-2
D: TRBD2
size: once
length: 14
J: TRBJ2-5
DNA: TGTGCCAGCAGCCAATCTCGGGGGGGGGAGACCCAGTACTTC
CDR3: CASSQSRGGETQYF

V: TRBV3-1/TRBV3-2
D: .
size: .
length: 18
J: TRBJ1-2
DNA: TGTGCCAGCAGCCATCAGGGGCATCGGGGCGGTTCATACGATGGCTACACCTTC
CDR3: CASSHQGHRGGSYDGYTF

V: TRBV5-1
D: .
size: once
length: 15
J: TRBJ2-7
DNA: TGCGCCAGCAGCTCTGGGACTGGGTTGTCCTACGAGCAGTACTTC
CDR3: CASSSGTGLSYEQYF

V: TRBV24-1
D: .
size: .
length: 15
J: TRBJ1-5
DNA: TGTGCCACCAGTCCCGCGCAGGGAAGCAATCAGCCCCAGCATTTT
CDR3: CATSPAQGSNQPQHF

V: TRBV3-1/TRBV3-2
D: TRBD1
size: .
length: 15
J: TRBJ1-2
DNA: TGTGCCAGCAGCCACTCGGGACAGAATCACTATGGCTACACCTTC
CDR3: CASSHSGQNHYGYTF

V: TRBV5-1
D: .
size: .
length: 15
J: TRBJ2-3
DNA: TGCGCCAGCAGCTTGGATGGGGGCGAAGCAGATACGCAGTATTTT
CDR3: CASSLDGGEADTQYF

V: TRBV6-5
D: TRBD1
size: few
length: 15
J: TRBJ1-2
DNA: TGTGCCAGCAGTTATGGACAGGGGTGGAACTATGGCTACACCTTC
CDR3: CASSYGQGWNYGYTF

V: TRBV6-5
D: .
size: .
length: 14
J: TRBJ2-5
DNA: TGTGCCAGCAGTTACAATTCAGCGGAAGAGACCCAGTACTTC
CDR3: CASSYNSAEETQYF

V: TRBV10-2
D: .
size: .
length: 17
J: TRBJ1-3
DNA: TGCGCCAGCAGTGAGTCAAGCGCAGGGTTAGTTGGAAACACCATATATTTT
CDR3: CASSESSAGLVGNTIYF

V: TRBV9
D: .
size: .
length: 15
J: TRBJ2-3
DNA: TGTGCCAGCAGCGTAGAGGGGCGGAGCACAGATACGCAGTATTTT
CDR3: CASSVEGRSTDTQYF

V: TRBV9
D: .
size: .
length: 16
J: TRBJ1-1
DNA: TGTGCCAGCAGCCAGACCGACAGGTACATGAACACTGAAGCTTTCTTT
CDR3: CASSQTDRYMNTEAFF

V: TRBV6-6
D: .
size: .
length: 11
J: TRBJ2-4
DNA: TGTGCCAGCAGTTCTCTTGACATTCAGTACTTC
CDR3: CASSSLDIQYF

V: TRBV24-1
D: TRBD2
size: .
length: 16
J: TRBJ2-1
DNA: TGTGCCACCAGTGACTCCCGGGGGGGCTTCTACAATGAGCAGTTCTTC
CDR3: CATSDSRGGFYNEQFF

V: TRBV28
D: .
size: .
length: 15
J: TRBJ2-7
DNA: TGTGCCAGCAGCATAGTACAGGGTGGGTCCTACGAGCAGTACTTC
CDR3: CASSIVQGGSYEQYF

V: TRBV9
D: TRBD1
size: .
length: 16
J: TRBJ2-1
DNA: TGTGCCAGCAGCGTAGTCGGGACAGGGTGGGGCAATGAGCAGTTCTTC
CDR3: CASSVVGTGWGNEQFF